The 26 T cell receptor beta chains reported below all come from one sample, sequenced in a study of OX40 agonist ivuxolimab in advanced cancers. The assay was immunoSEQ multiplex PCR, and TCRdb's table has in-frame clones only and misses some. The table has some 60,000 clones, approximately 90% seen once; the top ten hold roughly 13%. The sample was CD4+ or CD8+ T cells sorted from blood, taken in a trial of the OX40 agonist ivuxolimab. The receptors were sampled from an adult with an advanced solid tumor such as melanoma, head and neck, liver or kidney cancer.

The V gene is TRBV28, the J gene TRBJ2-3; the D gene could be TRBD1 or TRBD2 (5 bases each). V lost 2 bases and J lost 6, with 12 bases in between. Per the germline V gene, CDR1 is MDHEN and CDR2 is SYDVKM. This CDR3 has 14 amino acids. The CDR3 spells CASSLPGTPDTQYF. For the CDR3, the DNA is TGTGCCAGCAGTTTACCGGGGACCCCGGATACGCAGTATTTT.

J is TRBJ2-5 and V is TRBV4-1; 7 nucleotides align to TRBD2. Germline CDR1 and CDR2: MGHRA and YSYEKL. The CDR3 has 16 amino acids. The J segment lost 5 bases and the V segment lost 1 base, leaving 10 bases of the junction unmatched. The DNA for the CDR3 is TGCGCCAGCAGCCAAGGGGAGGGTCCCACCCCGGAGACCCAGTACTTC. Translating gives CASSQGEGPTPETQYF.

Of note for this clone: Other DNA variants within this sample encode the same CDR3. The V and J genes are TRBV6-5 and TRBJ2-6, with no clear D. This CDR3 region has 16 residues. Germline V gene sequence: CDR1 MNHEY, CDR2 SVGAGI. Deletions cut 2 bases from V and 0 bases from J, with 8 bases between. The CDR3 sequence: CASSYKAVSGANVLTF. The CDR3 DNA is TGTGCCAGCAGTTACAAGGCTGTCTCTGGGGCCAACGTCCTGACTTTC.

J is TRBJ2-1 and V is TRBV6-1; 7 bases are a match to TRBD1. The germline CDR1 and CDR2 sequences are MNHNS and SASEGT. Trimming removed 1 base from V and 2 bases from J; junction bases left unmatched: 5. This CDR3 is built from 16 residues. This CDR3 is CASSEEARGPYNEQFF. The DNA of the CDR3 is TGTGCCAGCAGTGAAGAGGCGAGGGGGCCCTACAATGAGCAGTTCTTC.

This clone was observed a few times. The chain couples TRBV10-3 to TRBJ1-1; D gene ambiguous. Looked up from germline, CDR1 is ENHRY and CDR2 is SYGVKD. With 0 bases removed from V and 4 bases from J, the gap between germline ends came to 9 bases. This CDR3 is 14 amino acids long. This CDR3 reads CAISESGVSTEAFF. In DNA, the CDR3 is TGTGCCATCAGTGAGTCGGGTGTGAGCACTGAAGCTTTCTTT.

The chain carries TRBV28 and TRBJ1-2; D may be TRBD1 (6 bases). The CDR3 is 17 residues long. The V gene lost 5 bases and the J gene lost 5 bases, with 24 bases spanning the gap. Germline lookup yields CDR1 MDHEN and CDR2 SYDVKM. CDR3 sequence: CASSARGRGHPAYGYTF. In nucleotides, the CDR3 is TGTGCCAGCAGTGCAAGGGGGAGAGGACACCCCGCGTATGGCTACACCTTC.

The V and J genes are TRBV9 and TRBJ2-1, with 7 bases matching TRBD1. Unmatched junction bases numbered 6, after V lost 3 bases and J lost 12 bases. This CDR3 contains 12 residues. CDR1 and CDR2 from the germline V gene are SGDLS and YYNGEE. This chain's CDR3 is CASSANRDRQFF. CDR3 sequence (DNA): TGTGCCAGCAGCGCAAACCGGGACAGGCAGTTCTTC.

The rearrangement uses TRBV7-2 and TRBJ2-2, with 9 bases aligning to TRBD2. The CDR3 is made up of 19 amino acids. With 5 bases clipped from V and 5 bases from J, the junction kept 18 bases outside the gene matches. Germline V CDR1 and CDR2: SGHTA, FQGNSA. This CDR3 reads CASSAFLGGGRGRTGELFF. The CDR3 DNA sequence: TGTGCCAGCAGCGCCTTTCTAGGAGGCGGGAGGGGTAGGACCGGGGAGCTGTTTTTT.

The rearrangement uses TRBV6-1 and TRBJ2-3, with D possibly being TRBD2 (6 bases). Trimming took off 5 bases at V and 4 bases at J, with 16 bases between the two ends. Germline CDR1 MNHNS, CDR2 SASEGT. The CDR3 contains 15 residues. CDR3 coding DNA: TGTGCCAGCAGTAAATACCGGGACTTAGCAGATACGCAGTATTTT. Its translation: CASSKYRDLADTQYF.

V gene TRBV29-1 combines with J gene TRBJ2-3; 7 positions match TRBD2. V was pared by 1 base and J by 2 bases, with 9 bases of the junction left unmatched. Germline CDR1 reads SQVTM; CDR2 reads ANQGSEA. The CDR3 totals 16 residues. The CDR3: CSVEVGLAVYTDTQYF. CDR3 coding DNA: TGCAGCGTTGAAGTGGGGCTAGCGGTTTACACAGATACGCAGTATTTT.

The rearrangement links TRBV1 to TRBJ2-5; the table names TRBD2, a call not compared with the DNA. TRBV1 has pseudogene status. The CDR3 covers 16 residues. The CDR3 DNA sequence: TGCACCAGCAGCCAAGAAGTGCGGGAGGGCGGAGAGACCCAGTACTTC. Translated, it gives CTSSQEVREGGETQYF.

J is TRBJ2-1 and V is TRBV27; possibly TRBD1 for D (7 bases). Germline V gene data show CDR1 as MNHEY and CDR2 as SMNVEV (reference sequence). The V end was cut by 2 bases, the J end by 8 bases, with 16 bases between. This CDR3 is built from 15 residues. The DNA for the CDR3 is TGTGCCAGCAGTTTACAGGGGGGCTTGGTCTATGAGCAGTTCTTC. Its protein product is CASSLQGGLVYEQFF.

The rearrangement links TRBV6-1 to TRBJ1-2; a possible D gene is TRBD1 (5 bases). Germline V gene data show CDR1 as MNHNS and CDR2 as SASEGT. CDR3 size: 13 residues. V lost 3 bases, J lost 6 bases, and 11 bases lay in between. As DNA, the CDR3 is TGTGCCAGCAGTGAGGGGGGGTTTAATGGCTACACCTTC. Translated: CASSEGGFNGYTF.

The rearrangement uses TRBV19 and TRBJ2-2, with 9 positions matching TRBD1. Germline lookup yields CDR1 LNHDA and CDR2 SQIVND (reference sequence). The CDR3 extends over 16 amino acids. The V segment lost 6 bases and the J segment 6 bases; nucleotides outside the gene matches: 11. CDR3 loop: CASRHTGTGLPGELFF. The CDR3 DNA follows: TGTGCCAGTAGGCATACCGGGACAGGGCTCCCCGGGGAGCTGTTTTTT.

The chain links TRBV19 to TRBJ1-3; D not resolved. In germline, CDR1 is LNHDA, CDR2 SQIVND (reference sequence). The CDR3 is 13 amino acids. The germline V and J ends were trimmed by 5 bases and 4 bases, with 9 bases remaining between them. The CDR3 DNA reads as TGTGCCAGTAGTGAACAGCCCGGAAACACCATATATTTT. Its protein product is CASSEQPGNTIYF.

The CDR3 here is CASSLYGTGVDEQFF. DNA for the CDR3: TGCGCCAGCAGCTTGTACGGGACAGGGGTCGATGAGCAGTTCTTC. This rearrangement joins TRBV5-1 to TRBJ2-1; 10 bases fit TRBD1. Germline V gene data show CDR1 as SGHRS and CDR2 as YFSETQ. This CDR3 has 15 residues. The junction had 6 bases not matched to a gene; V was cut back by 1 base and J by 8 bases. The variable domain in full, with the rest retrieved from reference TRBV5-1 and TRBJ2-1, is KAGVTQTPRYLIKTRGQQVTLSCSPISGHRSVSWYQQTPGQGLQFLFEYFSETQRNKGNFPGRFSGRQFSNSRSEMNVSTLELGDSALYLCASSLYGTGVDEQFFGPGTRLTVL.

In its sample, this clone was seen once. This sequence joins TRBV7-9 and TRBJ2-7; either TRBD1 or TRBD2 may supply D (5 bases each). Between the trimmed V and J ends, which lost 2 bases and 2 bases, there was a span of 13 bases. Germline V CDR1 and CDR2: SEHNR, FQNEAQ (reference sequence). The CDR3 has 15 amino acids. The CDR3 DNA reads TGTGCCAGCAGCTTACCGGGCAGGGACCCCTACGAGCAGTACTTC. Its translation: CASSLPGRDPYEQYF.

Points on this clone: The sample contains more than one DNA sequence encoding this CDR3. The chain carries TRBV27 and TRBJ2-7, with 8 positions matching TRBD2. After removal of 2 bases from V and 3 bases from J, the junction contained 3 bases not matched to a gene. Germline values: CDR1 MNHEY, CDR2 SMNVEV (reference sequence). The CDR3 loop spans 14 amino acids. CDR3 region: CASSLGLAGYEQYF. As DNA, the CDR3 is TGTGCCAGCAGTTTAGGGCTAGCGGGCTACGAGCAGTACTTC.

The chain is built from TRBV19 and TRBJ2-1; 9 bases are shared with TRBD2. Trimming took 6 bases from V and 4 from J; bases not matched to a gene: 7. The CDR3 consists of 15 residues. Germline V gives CDR1 LNHDA, CDR2 SQIVND (reference sequence). The CDR3: CASSGSGSGYNEQFF. For the CDR3, the DNA is TGTGCCAGTAGCGGTAGCGGGAGTGGGTACAATGAGCAGTTCTTC.

Comment on this clone: The sample has other DNA sequences that encode this CDR3 too. The chain links TRBV6-5 to TRBJ2-6; D is unclear. V was trimmed by 2 bases and J by 1 base, leaving 6 bases between them. The CDR3 is 15 amino acids. Germline assignment: CDR1 MNHEY and CDR2 SVGAGI. The CDR3: CASSYEESGANVLTF. CDR3 nucleotides: TGTGCCAGCAGTTACGAGGAGTCTGGGGCCAACGTCCTGACTTTC.

The chain links TRBV27 to TRBJ2-7; tentative D call: TRBD1 (6 bases). This CDR3 has 14 amino acids. Per germline, CDR1 MNHEY and CDR2 SMNVEV (reference sequence). The germline V and J ends were trimmed by 4 bases and 1 base, with 11 bases remaining between them. CDR3 residues: CASSYGQSSYEQYF. In nucleotides, the CDR3 is TGTGCCAGCAGTTACGGACAGTCTTCCTACGAGCAGTACTTC.

This clone was counted a single time. The V and J genes are TRBV27 and TRBJ2-3, with a possible D match to TRBD2 (6 bases). Germline CDR1 and CDR2: MNHEY and SMNVEV (reference sequence). The CDR3 length is 13 residues. The V end lost 5 bases, the J end lost 6 bases, and 12 bases lay between the germline ends. CDR3: CASSLYLADTQYF. The CDR3 nucleotides are TGTGCCAGCAGTCTCTATCTAGCGGATACGCAGTATTTT.

This rearrangement joins TRBV9 to TRBJ2-5; D may be TRBD2 (6 bases). The J call is doubtful: the DNA matches TRBJ2-7 better. Germline-derived CDR1 and CDR2 are SGDLS and YYNGEE. This CDR3 has 15 amino acids. As DNA, the CDR3 is TGTGCCAGCAGCGTAGTGGCGGGGCCTTCCTACGAGCAGTACTTC. It yields the protein CASSVVAGPSYEQYF.

The chain is built from TRBV27 and TRBJ1-2; no reliable D call. Germline assignment: CDR1 MNHEY and CDR2 SMNVEV (reference sequence). The V gene lost 5 bases and the J gene lost 5 bases, with 9 bases spanning the gap. This CDR3 is 12 amino acids long. The CDR3 spells CASSTLGYGYTF. CDR3 bases: TGTGCCAGCAGTACCTTAGGGTATGGCTACACCTTC.

The genes are TRBV7-6 and TRBJ2-5, with a weak D call TRBD1 (6 bases). Per germline, CDR1 SGHVS and CDR2 FNYEAQ. The CDR3 is 15 amino acids. The ends were cut back, 5 bases at V and 3 bases at J, with 16 bases in the middle. CDR3 amino acids: CASSPPGQREETQYF. The DNA for the CDR3 is TGTGCCAGCAGCCCCCCGGGACAAAGGGAAGAGACCCAGTACTTC.

The genes are TRBV7-9 and TRBJ2-6, with D possibly matching TRBD1 (5 bases). Trimming pared 5 bases from V and 0 bases from J, leaving 8 bases between. The CDR3 extends over 15 amino acids. The germline V gene has CDR1 SEHNR and CDR2 FQNEAQ (reference sequence). The CDR3 DNA reads TGTGCCAGCAGCCAGACAGACTCTGGGGCCAACGTCCTGACTTTC. Translating it yields CASSQTDSGANVLTF.